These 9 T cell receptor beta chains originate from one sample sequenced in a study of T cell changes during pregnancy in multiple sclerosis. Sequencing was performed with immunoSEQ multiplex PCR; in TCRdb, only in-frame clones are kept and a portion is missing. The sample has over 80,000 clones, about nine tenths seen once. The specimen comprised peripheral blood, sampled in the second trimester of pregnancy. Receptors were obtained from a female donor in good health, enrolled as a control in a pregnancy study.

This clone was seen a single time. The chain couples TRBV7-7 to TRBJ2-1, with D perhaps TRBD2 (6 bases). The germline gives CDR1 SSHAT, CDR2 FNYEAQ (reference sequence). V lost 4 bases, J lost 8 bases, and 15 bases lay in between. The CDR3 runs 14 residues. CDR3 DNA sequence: TGTGCCAGCAGCTCGGGACTCCCGCACCATGAGCAGTTCTTC. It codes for CASSSGLPHHEQFF.

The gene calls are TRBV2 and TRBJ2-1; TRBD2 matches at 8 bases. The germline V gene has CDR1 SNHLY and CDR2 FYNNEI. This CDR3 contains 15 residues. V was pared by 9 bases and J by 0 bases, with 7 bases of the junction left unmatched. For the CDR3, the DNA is TGTGCCAGGGTTAGCGGGGTCAGCTCCTACAATGAGCAGTTCTTC. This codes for CARVSGVSSYNEQFF.

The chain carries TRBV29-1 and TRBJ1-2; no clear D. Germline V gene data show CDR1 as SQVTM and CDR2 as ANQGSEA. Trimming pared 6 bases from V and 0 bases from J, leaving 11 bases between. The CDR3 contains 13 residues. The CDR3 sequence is CSVIQSTNYGYTF. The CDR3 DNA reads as TGCAGCGTAATACAGTCTACTAACTATGGCTACACCTTC.

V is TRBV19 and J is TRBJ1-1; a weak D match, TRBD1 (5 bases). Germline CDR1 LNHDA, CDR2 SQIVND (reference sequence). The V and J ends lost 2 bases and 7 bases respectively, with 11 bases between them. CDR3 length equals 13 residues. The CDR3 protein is CASSIKGLREAFF. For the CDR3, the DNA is TGTGCCAGTAGTATAAAGGGACTCCGTGAAGCTTTCTTT.

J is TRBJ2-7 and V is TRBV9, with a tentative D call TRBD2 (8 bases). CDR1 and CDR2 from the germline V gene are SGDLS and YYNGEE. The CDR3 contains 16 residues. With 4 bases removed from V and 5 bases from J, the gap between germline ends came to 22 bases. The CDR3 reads CASSPGGRGGLDEQYF. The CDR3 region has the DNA TGTGCCAGCAGCCCAGGGGGACGGGGGGGCCTGGACGAGCAGTACTTC.

CDR3 in DNA: TGTGCCAGCAGCTCAGGGACAGGGTGGAATTCTGGAAACACCATATATTTT. It codes for CASSSGTGWNSGNTIYF. The chain combines TRBV7-8 with TRBJ1-3, with TRBD1 matching 9 bases. Germline V CDR1 and CDR2: SGHVS, FQNEAQ. The length of the CDR3 is 17 residues. With V trimmed by 4 bases and J by 1 base, 8 bases remained unmatched.

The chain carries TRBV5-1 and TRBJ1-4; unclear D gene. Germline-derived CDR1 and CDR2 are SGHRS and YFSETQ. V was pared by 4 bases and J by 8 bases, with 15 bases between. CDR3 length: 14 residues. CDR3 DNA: TGCGCCAGCAGCGGCGAGGGTAGAGGGGAAAAACTGTTTTTT. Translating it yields CASSGEGRGEKLFF.

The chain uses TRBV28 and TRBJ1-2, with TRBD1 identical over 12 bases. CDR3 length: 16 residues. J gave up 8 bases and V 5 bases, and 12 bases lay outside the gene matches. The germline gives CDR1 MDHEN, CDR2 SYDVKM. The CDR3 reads CASSLPGTGGPMGYTF. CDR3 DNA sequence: TGTGCCAGCAGTCTTCCGGGGACAGGGGGCCCTATGGGCTACACCTTC.

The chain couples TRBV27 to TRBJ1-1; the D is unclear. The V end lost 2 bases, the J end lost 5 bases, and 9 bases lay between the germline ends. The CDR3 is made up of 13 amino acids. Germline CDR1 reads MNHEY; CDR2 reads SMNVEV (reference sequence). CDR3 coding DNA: TGTGCCAGCAGTTTAGATGTGAGGACTGAAGCTTTCTTT. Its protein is CASSLDVRTEAFF.